These 6 T cell receptor beta chains were sequenced from one sample in a study of T cell responses to AZD1222 COVID-19 vaccine. Measured with immunoSEQ multiplex PCR; TCRdb has only the in-frame clones, and not every one. The sample has more than 150,000 clones; around 90% are singletons. This specimen was peripheral blood, taken on day 0 of AZD1222 vaccination. Receptors originate from an adult in good health.

The rearrangement links TRBV5-4 to TRBJ2-1, with TRBD2 as a possible D gene (6 bases). Trimming took 0 bases from V and 9 from J, leaving 10 bases between them. CDR3 length: 13 residues. CDR1 and CDR2 from the germline V gene are SGHNT and YYREEE (reference sequence). The CDR3 region is CASSLVPGSEQFF. The CDR3 DNA sequence: TGTGCCAGCAGCTTGGTTCCCGGGAGTGAGCAGTTCTTC.

The rearrangement links TRBV19 to TRBJ2-5; the D gene is possibly TRBD1 (6 bases). Per germline, CDR1 LNHDA and CDR2 SQIVND (reference sequence). This CDR3 has 15 amino acids. V lost 3 bases, J lost 2 bases, and 13 bases lay in between. Written as DNA, the CDR3 is TGTGCCAGTAGTATTCTATCCAGGGGACAAGAGACCCAGTACTTC. Its protein product is CASSILSRGQETQYF.

Here the CDR3 DNA reads TGTGCCAGCAGCCCTGACTCGGGAGGGGACCAGCCCCAGCATTTT. It translates to CASSPDSGGDQPQHF. The chain has TRBV5-4 and TRBJ1-5; D possibly corresponds to TRBD1 (5 bases). The germline gives CDR1 SGHNT, CDR2 YYREEE (reference sequence). CDR3 length: 15 residues. V shed 4 bases and J shed 7 bases, with 18 bases lying between them.

The CDR3 here is CASSSMNTEAFF. CDR3 nucleotide sequence: TGCGCCAGCAGTTCGATGAACACTGAAGCTTTCTTT. The chain couples TRBV5-1 to TRBJ1-1; no firm D call. The V and J ends lost 5 bases and 0 bases respectively, with 5 bases between them. Germline-derived CDR1 and CDR2 are SGHRS and YFSETQ. This CDR3 region has 12 residues.

The V call is TRBV19, the J call TRBJ1-5; D gene unclear. Germline-derived CDR1 and CDR2 are LNHDA and SQIVND (reference sequence). There are 14 residues in the CDR3. Trimming pared 7 bases from V and 1 base from J, leaving 11 bases between. The CDR3 here is CASTASKSNQPQHF. CDR3 coding DNA: TGTGCCAGTACTGCAAGTAAAAGCAATCAGCCCCAGCATTTT. Full variable domain (missing parts from reference TRBV19 and TRBJ1-5): DGGITQSPKYLFRKEGQNVTLSCEQNLNHDAMYWYRQDPGQGLRLIYYSQIVNDFQKGDIAEGYSVSREKKESFPLTVTSAQKNPTAFYLCASTASKSNQPQHFGDGTRLSIL.

This chain uses TRBV2 with TRBJ2-5; TRBD2 aligns across 7 bases. This CDR3 region has 14 residues. The germline gives CDR1 SNHLY, CDR2 FYNNEI. J was trimmed by 5 bases and V by 11 bases; bases with no gene match: 14. The CDR3 spells CASAGGRGWETQYF. The CDR3 region has the DNA TGTGCCTCAGCAGGAGGGAGGGGATGGGAGACCCAGTACTTC.